The entry below gives a single T cell receptor (beta chain) sequence along with its context. Antigen specificity is unknown. CDR1 SGHRS and CDR2 YFSETQ come from the germline V gene. This CDR3 has 14 amino acids. The ends were cut back, 3 bases at V and 1 base at J, with 10 bases in the middle. The data were taken from a study of T cell responses to AZD1222 COVID-19 vaccine. Study-wide points: Nearly half of spike-specific TCRs reportedly go after variant regions that carry no mutations.

Repertoires were generated with immunoSEQ multiplex PCR, while TCRdb's copy carries only in-frame clones and drops some. The top ten hold 1.5% to 2% of the sample, which has some 120,000 clones, roughly 93% seen once. The receptor comes from an adult who received the AZD1222 COVID-19 vaccine. This chain links TRBV5-1 with TRBJ1-1, with a possible D match to TRBD1 (6 bases). The sequences come from peripheral blood, collected 28 days after the second AZD1222 dose. As DNA, the CDR3 is TGCGCCAGCAGCTCACGGACAGCGAACACTGAAGCTTTCTTT. Its protein product is CASSSRTANTEAFF.